The 18 T cell receptor beta chains below all came from one sample that was sequenced in a study of blood T cell repertoires in COVID-19. The assay was immunoSEQ multiplex PCR, and TCRdb's table has in-frame clones only and misses some. This table holds more than 20,000 clones, 90% found once. The sequenced sample consisted of peripheral blood. Every receptor here comes from a woman aged 55-70 years with active COVID-19.

The chain employs TRBV5-1 and TRBJ2-1, with D perhaps matching TRBD2 (6 bases). CDR3 length: 17 amino acids. Germline assignment: CDR1 SGHRS and CDR2 YFSETQ. Trimming took 7 bases from V and 2 from J, leaving 22 bases between them. The CDR3 coding sequence is TGCGCCAGCCACGAGGGACGGCGGGACCTCCCCTACAATGAGCAGTTCTTC. This translates into CASHEGRRDLPYNEQFF.

The rearrangement joins TRBV10-3 to TRBJ2-3, with a possible D match to TRBD2 (6 bases). This CDR3 contains 14 residues. Trimming left V 1 base short and J 3 bases short, with 8 bases between. CDR1 is ENHRY and CDR2 is SYGVKD in the germline V gene. CDR3 region: CAISELRETDTQYF. DNA for the CDR3: TGTGCCATCAGTGAGTTGCGGGAAACAGATACGCAGTATTTT.

The chain combines TRBV4-3 with TRBJ2-1; 8 bases are shared with TRBD2. Germline V gives CDR1 LGHNA, CDR2 YSLEER. The CDR3 runs to 16 residues. The J segment lost 8 bases and the V segment lost 0 bases, leaving 9 bases of the junction unmatched. The CDR3 protein is CASSQDMVAGTDEQFF. CDR3 DNA sequence: TGCGCCAGCAGCCAAGACATGGTAGCGGGAACGGATGAGCAGTTCTTC.

The V call is TRBV10-2, the J call TRBJ2-7; no definite D call. In germline, CDR1 is WSHSY, CDR2 SAAADI. V gave up 0 bases and J gave up 0 bases, with 6 bases separating them. The CDR3 is 14 amino acids. The CDR3 here is CASSESSNSYEQYF. Written as DNA, the CDR3 is TGCGCCAGCAGTGAGTCGAGCAACTCCTACGAGCAGTACTTC.

This chain uses TRBV27 with TRBJ2-3, with D perhaps matching TRBD1 (5 bases). Germline V lookup: CDR1 MNHEY, CDR2 SMNVEV (reference sequence). CDR3 length: 16 amino acids. The V end was cut by 1 base, the J end by 1 base, with 12 bases between. The CDR3 DNA reads as TGTGCCAGCAGTTTATATACAGGACAACGCACAGATACGCAGTATTTT. It is translated as CASSLYTGQRTDTQYF.

CDR3 residues: CASSSAGLETQYF. The CDR3 nucleotides are TGCGCCAGCAGCTCTGCAGGTTTAGAGACCCAGTACTTC. V usage is TRBV5-1 and J usage is TRBJ2-5; no reliable D call. The length of the CDR3 is 13 residues. Looked up from germline, CDR1 is SGHRS and CDR2 is YFSETQ. Trimming pared 3 bases from V and 4 bases from J, leaving 10 bases between.

The rearrangement links TRBV7-2 to TRBJ2-5, with 8 bases that match TRBD1. The CDR3 totals 14 residues. Germline trimming cut 6 bases from V and 1 base from J; bases unmatched to any gene: 4. Germline V lookup: CDR1 SGHTA, CDR2 FQGNSA. The CDR3 sequence: CASRPTGAQETQYF. CDR3 in DNA: TGTGCCAGCAGGCCGACAGGGGCCCAAGAGACCCAGTACTTC.

This chain links TRBV7-3 with TRBJ2-1; 7 bases align to TRBD2. Germline trimming cut 6 bases from V and 9 bases from J; bases unmatched to any gene: 14. The germline V gene has CDR1 SGHTA and CDR2 FQGTGA. The CDR3 loop spans 15 amino acids. The chain's CDR3 is CASSGDGGKAAEQFF. The CDR3 DNA reads as TGTGCCAGCAGTGGAGACGGGGGGAAGGCGGCTGAGCAGTTCTTC. Variable domain in full (rest from reference TRBV7-3 and TRBJ2-1): GAGVSQTPSNKVTEKGKYVELRCDPISGHTALYWYRQSLGQGPEFLIYFQGTGAADDSGLPNDRFFAVRPEGSVSTLKIQRTERGDSAVYLCASSGDGGKAAEQFFGPGTRLTVL.

The chain combines TRBV19 with TRBJ2-7; TRBD1 agrees at 8 bases. After removal of 5 bases from V and 3 bases from J, the junction contained 9 bases not matched to a gene. The CDR3 is 15 amino acids. Germline CDR1 is LNHDA and CDR2 is SQIVND (reference sequence). As DNA, the CDR3 is TGTGCCAGTAGTCCCGGAGGACAGGGAGACTACGAGCAGTACTTC. This gives the protein CASSPGGQGDYEQYF.

The V call is TRBV27, the J call TRBJ2-5; TRBD1 might be the D (6 bases). CDR1 and CDR2 from the germline V gene are MNHEY and SMNVEV (reference sequence). V lost 0 bases, J lost 5 bases, and 13 bases lay in between. This CDR3 has 15 amino acids. DNA of the CDR3: TGTGCCAGCAGTTTATCTACAGGGAAGGGGGAGACCCAGTACTTC. Its protein product is CASSLSTGKGETQYF.

V is TRBV6-5 and J is TRBJ2-7, with 8 bases matching TRBD2. This CDR3 comprises 13 residues. Germline V gene data show CDR1 as MNHEY and CDR2 as SVGAGI. J lost 2 bases, V lost 6 bases, and 3 bases had no gene match. In DNA form, the CDR3 reads TGTGCCAGCAGCAGCGGGAGTACCTACGAGCAGTACTTC. Its translation: CASSSGSTYEQYF.

V is TRBV5-1 and J is TRBJ2-3, with 12 bases aligning to TRBD2. The CDR3 length is 16 residues. The V segment lost 4 bases and the J segment 3 bases; nucleotides outside the gene matches: 6. CDR1 is SGHRS and CDR2 is YFSETQ in the germline V gene. In nucleotides, the CDR3 is TGCGCCAGCAGCGTGACTAGCGGGAGTGCGACAGATACGCAGTATTTT. Translating gives CASSVTSGSATDTQYF.

This clone appeared a single time. This chain connects TRBV7-9 to TRBJ1-4; no clear D gene. Trimming shortened V by 4 bases and J by 4 bases, and 7 bases separated the two germline ends. The CDR3 has 13 amino acids. Per the germline V gene, CDR1 is SEHNR and CDR2 is FQNEAQ (reference sequence). CDR3 nucleotide sequence: TGTGCCAGCAGCTCCGGGATTAATGAAAAACTGTTTTTT. Translated, it gives CASSSGINEKLFF.

V usage is TRBV6-1 and J usage is TRBJ2-5; the D is unclear. In germline, CDR1 is MNHNS, CDR2 SASEGT. V lost 0 bases to trimming and J lost 4 bases, with 12 bases between them. This CDR3 spans 15 amino acids. Here the CDR3 reads CASSEANSGLETQYF. The CDR3 coding sequence is TGTGCCAGCAGTGAAGCTAATTCGGGTCTAGAGACCCAGTACTTC.

The chain recombines TRBV30 with TRBJ2-7; D remains unclear. The germline gives CDR1 GTSNPN, CDR2 SVGIG (reference sequence). This CDR3 contains 13 residues. Trimming cost V 6 bases and J 1 base, with 13 bases left between them. CDR3 protein: CACWQRYSYEQYF. For the CDR3, the DNA is TGTGCCTGTTGGCAGCGCTATTCCTACGAGCAGTACTTC.

The V gene is TRBV27, the J gene TRBJ1-2, with 8 bases aligning to TRBD1. The V gene's germline CDR1 is MNHEY and CDR2 SMNVEV (reference sequence). CDR3 length: 14 residues. V lost 10 bases to trimming and J lost 4 bases; unmatched junction nucleotides: 11. The CDR3 protein is CATRRGQDGYGYTF. CDR3 DNA: TGTGCCACCCGGAGGGGACAGGACGGCTATGGCTACACCTTC.

Regarding this clone: The same CDR3 arises from other DNA sequences in this sample as well. This chain joins TRBV15 and TRBJ2-3; the D gene is possibly TRBD2 (6 bases). The germline V and J ends were trimmed by 3 bases and 0 bases, with 13 bases remaining between them. Germline V CDR1 and CDR2: LNHNV, YYDKDF (reference sequence). This CDR3 is 16 amino acids long. CDR3 DNA: TGTGCCACCAGCAGGGGACTGGCGGGAAGCACAGATACGCAGTATTTT. The encoded protein is CATSRGLAGSTDTQYF.

J is TRBJ1-1 and V is TRBV6-5, with D maybe TRBD1 (6 bases). The V end was cut by 8 bases, the J end by 3 bases, with 13 bases between. The CDR3 covers 13 residues. CDR1 and CDR2 (germline): MNHEY, SVGAGI. The CDR3 region has the DNA TGTGCCAGCGGAGGGGGGGGAGACACTGAAGCTTTCTTT. It yields the protein CASGGGGDTEAFF.